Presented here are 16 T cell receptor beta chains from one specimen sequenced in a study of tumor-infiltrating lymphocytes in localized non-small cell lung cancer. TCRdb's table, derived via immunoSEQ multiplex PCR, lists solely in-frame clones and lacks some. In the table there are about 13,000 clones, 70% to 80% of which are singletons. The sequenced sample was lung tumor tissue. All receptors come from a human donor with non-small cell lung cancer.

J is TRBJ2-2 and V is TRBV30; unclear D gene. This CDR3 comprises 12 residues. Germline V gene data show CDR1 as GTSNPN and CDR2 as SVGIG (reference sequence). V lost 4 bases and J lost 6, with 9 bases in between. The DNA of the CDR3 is TGTGCCTGGATGCAAGATCCCGGGGAGCTGTTTTTT. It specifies CAWMQDPGELFF.

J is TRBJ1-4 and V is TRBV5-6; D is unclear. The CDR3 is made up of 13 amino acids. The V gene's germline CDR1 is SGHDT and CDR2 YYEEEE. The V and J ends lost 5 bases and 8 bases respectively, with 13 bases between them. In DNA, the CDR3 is TGTGCCAGCAGTCCCGGGCCTGTCGAAAAACTGTTTTTT. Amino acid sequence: CASSPGPVEKLFF.

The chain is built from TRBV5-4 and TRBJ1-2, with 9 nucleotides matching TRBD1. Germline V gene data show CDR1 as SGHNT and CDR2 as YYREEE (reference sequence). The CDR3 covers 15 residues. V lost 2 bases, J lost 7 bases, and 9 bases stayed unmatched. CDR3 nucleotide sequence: TGTGCCAGCAGCTTAAATTCGGGACAGGGATTTGGCTACACCTTC. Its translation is CASSLNSGQGFGYTF. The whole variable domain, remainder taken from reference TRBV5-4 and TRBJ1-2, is ETGVTQSPTHLIKTRGQQVTLRCSSQSGHNTVSWYQQALGQGPQFIFQYYREEENGRGNFPPRFSGLQFPNYSSELNVNALELDDSALYLCASSLNSGQGFGYTFGSGTRLTVV.

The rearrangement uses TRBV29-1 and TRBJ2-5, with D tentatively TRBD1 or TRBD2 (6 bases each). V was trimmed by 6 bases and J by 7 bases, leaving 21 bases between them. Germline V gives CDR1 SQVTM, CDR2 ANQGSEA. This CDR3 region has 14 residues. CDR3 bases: TGCAGCGTCGCCGGGACGGGGGCCCCAGGGACCCAGTACTTC. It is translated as CSVAGTGAPGTQYF.

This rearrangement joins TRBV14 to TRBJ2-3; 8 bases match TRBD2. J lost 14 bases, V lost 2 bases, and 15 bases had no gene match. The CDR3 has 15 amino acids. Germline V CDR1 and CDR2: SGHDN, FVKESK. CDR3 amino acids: CASSQRLAGSLRRYF. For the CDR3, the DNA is TGTGCCAGCAGCCAACGCCTAGCGGGCTCACTAAGAAGGTATTTT.

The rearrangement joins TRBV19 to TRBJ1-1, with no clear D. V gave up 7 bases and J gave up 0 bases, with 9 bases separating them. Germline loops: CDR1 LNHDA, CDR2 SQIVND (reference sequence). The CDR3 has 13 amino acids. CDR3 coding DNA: TGTGCCAGTAAGATGAGGGTGAACACTGAAGCTTTCTTT. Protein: CASKMRVNTEAFF.

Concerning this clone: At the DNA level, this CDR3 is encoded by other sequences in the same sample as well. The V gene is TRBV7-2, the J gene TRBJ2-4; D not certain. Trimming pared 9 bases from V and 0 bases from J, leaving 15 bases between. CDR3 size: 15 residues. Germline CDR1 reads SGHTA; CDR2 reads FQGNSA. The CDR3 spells CASSIRTAAKNIQYF. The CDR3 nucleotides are TGTGCCAGTTCCATTAGAACGGCAGCCAAAAACATTCAGTACTTC.

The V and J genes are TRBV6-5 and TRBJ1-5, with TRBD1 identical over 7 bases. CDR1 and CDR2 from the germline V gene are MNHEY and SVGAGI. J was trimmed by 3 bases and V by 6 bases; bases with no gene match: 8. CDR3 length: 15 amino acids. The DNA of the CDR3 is TGTGCCAGCAGCCTTCAAAAGGGGGCCAATCAGCCCCAGCATTTT. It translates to CASSLQKGANQPQHF.

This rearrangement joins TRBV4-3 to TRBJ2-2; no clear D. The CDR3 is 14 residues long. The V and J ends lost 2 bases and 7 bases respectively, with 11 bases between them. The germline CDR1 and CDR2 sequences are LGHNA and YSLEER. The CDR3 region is CASSQSRMGGELFF. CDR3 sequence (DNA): TGCGCCAGCAGCCAAAGCAGGATGGGCGGGGAGCTGTTTTTT.

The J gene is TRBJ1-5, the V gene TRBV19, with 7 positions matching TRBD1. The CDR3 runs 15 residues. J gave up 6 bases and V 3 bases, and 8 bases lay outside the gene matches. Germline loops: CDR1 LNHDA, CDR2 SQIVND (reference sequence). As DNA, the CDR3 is TGTGCCAGTAGTATCGACAGGGCCACTGGTCAGCCCCAGCATTTT. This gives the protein CASSIDRATGQPQHF.

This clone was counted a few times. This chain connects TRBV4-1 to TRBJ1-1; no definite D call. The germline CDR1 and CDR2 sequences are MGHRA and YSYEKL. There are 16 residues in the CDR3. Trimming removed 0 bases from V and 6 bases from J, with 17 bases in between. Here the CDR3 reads CASSQEGGGRGAEAFF. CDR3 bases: TGCGCCAGCAGCCAAGAAGGAGGAGGGAGAGGCGCTGAAGCTTTCTTT.

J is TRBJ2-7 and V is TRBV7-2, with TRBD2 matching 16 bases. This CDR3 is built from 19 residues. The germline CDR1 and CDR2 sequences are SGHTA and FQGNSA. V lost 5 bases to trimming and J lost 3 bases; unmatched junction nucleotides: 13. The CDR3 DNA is TGTGCCAGCAGCACACACACCGGGACTAGCGGGGGGGCCCGCTACGAGCAGTACTTC. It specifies CASSTHTGTSGGARYEQYF.

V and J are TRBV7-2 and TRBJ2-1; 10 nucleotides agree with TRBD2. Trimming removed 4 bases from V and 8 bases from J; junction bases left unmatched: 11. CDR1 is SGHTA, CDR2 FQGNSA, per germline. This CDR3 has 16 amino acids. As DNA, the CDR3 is TGTGCCAGCAGCTCCCTTCCGGGACTAGCGTACTATGAGCAGTTCTTC. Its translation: CASSSLPGLAYYEQFF.

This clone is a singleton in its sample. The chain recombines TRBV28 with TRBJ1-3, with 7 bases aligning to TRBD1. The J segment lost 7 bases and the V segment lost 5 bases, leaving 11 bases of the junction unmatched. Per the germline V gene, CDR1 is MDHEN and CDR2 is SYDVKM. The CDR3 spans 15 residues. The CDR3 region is CASSPRTGFQNTIYF. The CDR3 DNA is TGTGCCAGCAGTCCACGGACAGGTTTTCAGAACACCATATATTTT.

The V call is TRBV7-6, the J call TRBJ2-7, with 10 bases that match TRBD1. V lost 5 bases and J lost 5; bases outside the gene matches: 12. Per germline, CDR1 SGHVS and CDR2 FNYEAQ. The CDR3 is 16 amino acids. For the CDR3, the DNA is TGTGCCAGCAGCCTAAAGTCCGGGACAGGGGCTGACGAGCAGTACTTC. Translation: CASSLKSGTGADEQYF.

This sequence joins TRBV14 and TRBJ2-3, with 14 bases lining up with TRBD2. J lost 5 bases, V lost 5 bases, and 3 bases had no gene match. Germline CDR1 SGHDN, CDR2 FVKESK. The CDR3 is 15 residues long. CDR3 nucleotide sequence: TGTGCCAGCAGCTCGGGACTAGCGGGAGTAGATACGCAGTATTTT. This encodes CASSSGLAGVDTQYF.